A single sample is the source of the 17 T cell receptor beta chains below, sequenced in a study of cytomegalovirus exposure and HLA in healthy donors. Vbeta (60) and Jbeta (13) primers were used in the PCR. The table came from immunoSEQ multiplex PCR; TCRdb's copy has only in-frame clones and leaves some out. Among roughly 100,000 clones listed, 75% to 80% were seen once. Material: PBMCs. These receptors all stem from a man aged 55-75 years in good health and CMV-seropositive.

This chain connects TRBV10-1 to TRBJ2-5; the D is unclear. TRBJ2-7 explains the end of the DNA better; the J call may be wrong. Looked up from germline, CDR1 is WNHNN and CDR2 is SYGVQD (reference sequence). CDR3 length: 13 residues. DNA for the CDR3: TGCGCCAGCAGTGACCCGAGCTCCTACGAGCAGTACTTC. Residues: CASSDPSSYEQYF.

This chain uses TRBV5-6 with TRBJ1-4; 12 bases agree with TRBD1. The CDR3 sequence is 16 residues long. V lost 4 bases, J lost 3 bases, and 4 bases stayed unmatched. Per the germline V gene, CDR1 is SGHDT and CDR2 is YYEEEE. The CDR3 bases are TGTGCCAGCAGCGGGACAGGGGGCGCGGCTAATGAAAAACTGTTTTTT. Translating gives CASSGTGGAANEKLFF.

With respect to this clone: Sequence at one end of the junction differs from germline and may be a read error. The J gene is TRBJ2-3, the V gene TRBV7-9, with 7 bases identical to TRBD2. The CDR3 spans 16 residues. Germline lookup yields CDR1 SEHNR and CDR2 FQNEAQ (reference sequence). The CDR3, as DNA: TGTTCCAGCAGCTTAGGAGCGGGGCTGAGCACAGATACGCAGTATTTT. It is translated as CSSSLGAGLSTDTQYF.

The chain links TRBV29-1 to TRBJ2-7, with 8 nucleotides matching TRBD1. Losses at the gene ends were 7 bases for V and 2 bases for J; bases not matched to a gene: 7. The CDR3 consists of 13 residues. CDR1 is SQVTM, CDR2 ANQGSEA, per germline. CDR3 loop: CSALEDRAYEQYF. In DNA, the CDR3 is TGCAGCGCGTTAGAGGACAGGGCCTACGAGCAGTACTTC.

The chain is built from TRBV4-3 and TRBJ2-2, with TRBD1 as a possible D gene (6 bases). Between the trimmed V and J ends, which lost 0 bases and 4 bases, there was a span of 21 bases. The CDR3 loop spans 19 amino acids. In germline, CDR1 is LGHNA, CDR2 YSLEER. For the CDR3, the DNA is TGCGCCAGCAGCCAAGATAGGGTCAGGGGAATTCGAATCACCGGGGAGCTGTTTTTT. Protein product: CASSQDRVRGIRITGELFF.

V gene TRBV5-4 combines with J gene TRBJ2-7, with D maybe TRBD1 (6 bases). CDR1 SGHNT and CDR2 YYREEE come from the germline V gene (reference sequence). Trimming stripped 4 bases from V and 3 bases from J, with 11 bases between. The CDR3 runs to 13 residues. DNA for the CDR3: TGTGCCAGCAGCACCTACAGGGACTACGAGCAGTACTTC. Its translation is CASSTYRDYEQYF.

This chain joins TRBV5-4 and TRBJ2-3; no reliable D call. The germline V gene encodes CDR1 SGHNT and CDR2 YYREEE (reference sequence). CDR3 length: 13 amino acids. The V gene lost 4 bases and the J gene lost 3 bases, with 9 bases spanning the gap. The CDR3 DNA follows: TGTGCCAGCAGCACATATGAAACAGATACGCAGTATTTT. It codes for CASSTYETDTQYF.

V and J are TRBV7-2 and TRBJ1-6, with D hard to call. The length of the CDR3 is 12 residues. The germline V gene encodes CDR1 SGHTA and CDR2 FQGNSA. V shed 5 bases and J shed 4 bases, with 3 bases lying between them. CDR3 sequence (DNA): TGTGCCAGCAGCCCTTATAATTCACCCCTCCACTTT. Translation gives CASSPYNSPLHF. Combining the CDR3 with reference TRBV7-2 and TRBJ1-6 gives the whole variable domain GAGVSQSPSNKVTEKGKDVELRCDPISGHTALYWYRQSLGQGLEFLIYFQGNSAPDKSGLPSDRFSAERTGGSVSTLTIQRTQQEDSAVYLCASSPYNSPLHFGNGTRLTVT.

This clone is medium-sized in the sample. The chain employs TRBV6-6 and TRBJ2-3; weak D call: TRBD1 (6 bases). The CDR3 is 12 residues long. V lost 9 bases and J 6 bases, leaving 13 bases between the germline ends. The germline V gene encodes CDR1 MNHNY and CDR2 SVGAGI (reference sequence). The CDR3 bases are TGTGCCAGTAAGCAGGGGTGGGATACGCAGTATTTT. It yields the protein CASKQGWDTQYF.

This clone came up a few times. The chain employs TRBV6-5 and TRBJ2-7; D might be TRBD1 (6 bases). V lost 6 bases and J lost 2, with 14 bases in between. The CDR3 is made up of 14 amino acids. Germline V gene data show CDR1 as MNHEY and CDR2 as SVGAGI. The DNA for the CDR3 is TGTGCCAGCAGCCCCCTCACAGGGACCTACGAGCAGTACTTC. As protein: CASSPLTGTYEQYF.

Of note for this clone: One junction end does not reproduce the germline sequence, and a read error may be involved. The CDR3 sequence: CRDTGDTQYF. DNA of the CDR3: TGTAGGGACACCGGGGATACGCAGTATTTT. V is TRBV20-1 and J is TRBJ2-3, with a tentative D call TRBD1 (6 bases). The germline V gene encodes CDR1 DFQATT and CDR2 SNEGSKA (reference sequence). The CDR3 is 10 residues long.

The chain employs TRBV27 and TRBJ2-7; unclear D gene. The CDR3 totals 12 residues. Trimming stripped 10 bases from V and 5 bases from J, with 15 bases between. Germline CDR1 MNHEY, CDR2 SMNVEV (reference sequence). CDR3 nucleotides: TGTGCCACTTCGTCTAAGCCCAACGAGCAGTACTTC. It codes for CATSSKPNEQYF.

This clone was seen at least ten times. V gene TRBV27 combines with J gene TRBJ2-7, with TRBD2 as a possible D gene (5 bases). Trimming took off 3 bases at V and 5 bases at J, with 8 bases between the two ends. The CDR3 runs to 12 residues. The germline V gene has CDR1 MNHEY and CDR2 SMNVEV (reference sequence). The CDR3, as DNA: TGTGCCAGCAGTTTTCCCGGGAACGAGCAGTACTTC. Protein: CASSFPGNEQYF.

The chain employs TRBV27 and TRBJ2-7; the D is unclear. CDR1 is MNHEY and CDR2 is SMNVEV in the germline V gene (reference sequence). The ends were cut back, 0 bases at V and 0 bases at J, with 9 bases in the middle. The CDR3 is 15 amino acids. The CDR3 nucleotides read TGTGCCAGCAGTTTATCCTTCCTTCCCTCCTACGAGCAGTACTTC. Its translation is CASSLSFLPSYEQYF.

The chain carries TRBV10-3 and TRBJ1-5, with D perhaps TRBD1 (5 bases). This CDR3 is 15 amino acids long. The V gene lost 3 bases and the J gene lost 1 base, with 10 bases spanning the gap. The germline V gene has CDR1 ENHRY and CDR2 SYGVKD. The CDR3 loop is CAISDIDRSNQPQHF. The CDR3 DNA reads TGTGCCATCAGTGATATAGACAGAAGCAATCAGCCCCAGCATTTT.

V gene TRBV5-1 combines with J gene TRBJ2-1; 12 positions agree with TRBD2. This CDR3 has 16 amino acids. Germline V CDR1 and CDR2: SGHRS, YFSETQ. The J segment lost 3 bases and the V segment lost 3 bases, leaving 4 bases of the junction unmatched. For the CDR3, the DNA is TGCGCCAGCAGCTGGGGGACTAGCGGGTTCTACAATGAGCAGTTCTTC. It specifies CASSWGTSGFYNEQFF.

The V call is TRBV5-4, the J call TRBJ1-2; D call uncertain. Germline V gene data show CDR1 as SGHNT and CDR2 as YYREEE (reference sequence). This CDR3 has 16 amino acids. V was cut by 0 bases and J by 8 bases, with 20 bases left in between. CDR3 in amino acids: CASSLGNSPAPGGYTF. CDR3 nucleotides: TGTGCCAGCAGCTTGGGTAACAGTCCAGCCCCGGGGGGCTACACCTTC. The full variable domain, completed using reference TRBV5-4 and TRBJ1-2, is ETGVTQSPTHLIKTRGQQVTLRCSSQSGHNTVSWYQQALGQGPQFIFQYYREEENGRGNFPPRFSGLQFPNYSSELNVNALELDDSALYLCASSLGNSPAPGGYTFGSGTRLTVV.